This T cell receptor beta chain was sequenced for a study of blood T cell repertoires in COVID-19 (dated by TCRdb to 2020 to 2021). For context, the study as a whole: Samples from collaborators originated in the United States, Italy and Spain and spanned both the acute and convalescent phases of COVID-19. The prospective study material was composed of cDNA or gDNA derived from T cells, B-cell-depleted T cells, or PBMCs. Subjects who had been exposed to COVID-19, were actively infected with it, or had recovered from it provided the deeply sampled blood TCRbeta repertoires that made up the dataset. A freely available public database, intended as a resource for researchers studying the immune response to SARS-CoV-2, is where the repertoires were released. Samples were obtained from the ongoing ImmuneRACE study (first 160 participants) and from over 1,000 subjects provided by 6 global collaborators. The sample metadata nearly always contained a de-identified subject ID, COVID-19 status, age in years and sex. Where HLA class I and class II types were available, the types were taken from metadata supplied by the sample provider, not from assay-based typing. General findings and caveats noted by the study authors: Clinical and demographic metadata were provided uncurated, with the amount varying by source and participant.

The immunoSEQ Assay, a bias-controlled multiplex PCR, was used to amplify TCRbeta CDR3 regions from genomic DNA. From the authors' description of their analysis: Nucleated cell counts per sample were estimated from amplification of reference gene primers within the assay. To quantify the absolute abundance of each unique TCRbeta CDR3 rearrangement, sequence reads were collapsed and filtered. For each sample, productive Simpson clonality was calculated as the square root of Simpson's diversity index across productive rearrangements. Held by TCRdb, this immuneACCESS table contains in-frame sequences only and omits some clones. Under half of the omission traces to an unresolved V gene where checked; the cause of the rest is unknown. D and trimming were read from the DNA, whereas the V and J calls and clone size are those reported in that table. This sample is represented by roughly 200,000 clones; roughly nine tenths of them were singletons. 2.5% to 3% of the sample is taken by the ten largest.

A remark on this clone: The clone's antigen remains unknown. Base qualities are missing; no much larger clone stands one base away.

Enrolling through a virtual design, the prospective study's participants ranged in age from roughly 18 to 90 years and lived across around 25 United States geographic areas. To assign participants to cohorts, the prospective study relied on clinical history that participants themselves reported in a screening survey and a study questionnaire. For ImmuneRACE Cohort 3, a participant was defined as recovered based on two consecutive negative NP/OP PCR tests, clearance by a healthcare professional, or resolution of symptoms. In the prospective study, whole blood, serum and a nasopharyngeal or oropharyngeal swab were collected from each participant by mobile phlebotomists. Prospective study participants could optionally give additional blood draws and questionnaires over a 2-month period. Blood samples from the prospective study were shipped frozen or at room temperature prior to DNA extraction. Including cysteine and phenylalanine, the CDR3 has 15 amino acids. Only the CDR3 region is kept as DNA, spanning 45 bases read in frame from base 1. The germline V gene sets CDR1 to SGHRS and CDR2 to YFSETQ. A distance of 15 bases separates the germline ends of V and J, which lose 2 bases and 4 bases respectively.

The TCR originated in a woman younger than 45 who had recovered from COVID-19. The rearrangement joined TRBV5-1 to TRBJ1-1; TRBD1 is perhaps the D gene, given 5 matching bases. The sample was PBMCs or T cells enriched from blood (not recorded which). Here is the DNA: TGCGCCAGCAGCTTAGTCACAGGTCGCGTCACTGAAGCTTTCTTT. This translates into CASSLVTGRVTEAFF. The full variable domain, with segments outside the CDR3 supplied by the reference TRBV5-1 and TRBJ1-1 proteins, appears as KAGVTQTPRYLIKTRGQQVTLSCSPISGHRSVSWYQQTPGQGLQFLFEYFSETQRNKGNFPGRFSGRQFSNSRSEMNVSTLELGDSALYLCASSLVTGRVTEAFFGQGTRLTVV.